A single sample is the source of the 23 T cell receptor beta chains below, sequenced in a study of control samples from healthy donors and cancer patients. Assay: immunoSEQ multiplex PCR; the TCRdb copy retains only in-frame clones and omits some. The profile covers roughly 130,000 clones, with around 93% appearing a single time and around 7.9% taken by the ten largest. The sample comprised blood. The receptors were gathered from a man aged 18 to 30 in good health.

This chain uses TRBV6-5 with TRBJ2-7; 9 bases are a match to TRBD1. Trimming at V came to 2 bases and at J to 3 bases, leaving 2 bases not matched to a gene. The CDR3 contains 14 residues. Germline V lookup: CDR1 MNHEY, CDR2 SVGAGI. This chain's CDR3 is CASSYGDRVYEQYF. In DNA, the CDR3 is TGTGCCAGCAGTTACGGGGACAGGGTCTACGAGCAGTACTTC.

This sequence joins TRBV5-4 and TRBJ1-5; TRBD1 matches at 8 bases. The CDR3 consists of 15 residues. V trimming: 2 bases; J trimming: 4 bases; junction bases outside the gene matches: 5. Germline V lookup: CDR1 SGHNT, CDR2 YYREEE (reference sequence). Here the CDR3 reads CASSFQGAYNQPQHF. DNA for the CDR3: TGTGCCAGCAGCTTTCAGGGGGCGTATAATCAGCCCCAGCATTTT.

This clone occurred a few times. This chain joins TRBV6-4 and TRBJ2-1, with 11 positions matching TRBD2. J gave up 6 bases and V 0 bases, and 1 base lay outside the gene matches. Germline CDR1 MRHNA, CDR2 SNTAGT. The CDR3 runs to 15 residues. CDR3 bases: TGTGCCAGCAGTGACTCTAGCGGGGGGGCCAATGAGCAGTTCTTC. Residues: CASSDSSGGANEQFF.

The chain links TRBV5-1 to TRBJ2-3; D is perhaps TRBD2 (6 bases). CDR1 SGHRS and CDR2 YFSETQ come from the germline V gene. This CDR3 has 17 residues. V was cut by 4 bases and J by 8 bases, with 26 bases left in between. The CDR3 DNA reads as TGCGCCAGCAGCCCGGCGAAACCAACACCCTTCGGGGGTACGCAGTATTTT. Translating gives CASSPAKPTPFGGTQYF.

On this clone itself: This specimen includes other DNA sequences encoding the same CDR3. This chain connects TRBV7-9 to TRBJ1-1; D not certain. V gave up 1 base and J gave up 7 bases, with 7 bases separating them. The germline V gene encodes CDR1 SEHNR and CDR2 FQNEAQ (reference sequence). The CDR3 is 12 amino acids. The CDR3 sequence: CASSLEGNEAFF. The DNA of the CDR3 is TGTGCCAGCAGCTTAGAGGGAAATGAAGCTTTCTTT. Using reference TRBV7-9 and TRBJ1-1 for the parts outside the CDR3, the full variable domain is DTGVSQNPRHKITKRGQNVTFRCDPISEHNRLYWYRQTLGQGPEFLTYFQNEAQLEKSRLLSDRFSAERPKGSFSTLEIQRTEQGDSAMYLCASSLEGNEAFFGQGTRLTVV.

This sequence joins TRBV6-5 and TRBJ2-7; TRBD2 aligns across 11 bases. V shed 0 bases, J shed 4 bases, and the junction held 2 bases outside the gene matches. The V gene's germline CDR1 is MNHEY and CDR2 SVGAGI. This CDR3 is 15 amino acids long. The CDR3 DNA follows: TGTGCCAGCAGTTACTCAGCTAGCGGGGGGTACGAGCAGTACTTC. This gives the protein CASSYSASGGYEQYF.

This chain links TRBV29-1 with TRBJ1-1; possible D gene TRBD1, 6 bases. Germline values: CDR1 SQVTM, CDR2 ANQGSEA. The CDR3 extends over 12 amino acids. V was shortened by 6 bases and J by 4 bases, with 12 bases between the two germline ends. The CDR3 loop reads CSVQGMSTEAFF. The CDR3 DNA follows: TGCAGCGTGCAGGGGATGAGCACTGAAGCTTTCTTT.

The V call is TRBV5-6, the J call TRBJ1-2, with a possible D match to TRBD1 (5 bases). Germline V gene lookup returns CDR1 SGHDT and CDR2 YYEEEE. The V and J ends lost 2 bases and 5 bases respectively, with 16 bases between them. CDR3 length: 15 amino acids. The CDR3 DNA is TGTGCCAGCAGCTTCCCGACGGGGGGGGATTATGGCTACACCTTC. The encoded protein is CASSFPTGGDYGYTF. Drawing the rest from reference TRBV5-6 and TRBJ1-2, the complete variable domain is DAGVTQSPTHLIKTRGQQVTLRCSPKSGHDTVSWYQQALGQGPQFIFQYYEEEERQRGNFPDRFSGHQFPNYSSELNVNALLLGDSALYLCASSFPTGGDYGYTFGSGTRLTVV.

The chain joins TRBV5-6 to TRBJ1-1, with D perhaps TRBD1 (5 bases). The CDR3 consists of 15 residues. Trimming stripped 2 bases from V and 2 bases from J, with 13 bases between. Germline-derived CDR1 and CDR2 are SGHDT and YYEEEE. The CDR3 DNA follows: TGTGCCAGCAGCTTTTGGGGCAGGCCAAACACTGAAGCTTTCTTT. It codes for CASSFWGRPNTEAFF. The full variable domain, rest sourced from reference TRBV5-6 and TRBJ1-1, is DAGVTQSPTHLIKTRGQQVTLRCSPKSGHDTVSWYQQALGQGPQFIFQYYEEEERQRGNFPDRFSGHQFPNYSSELNVNALLLGDSALYLCASSFWGRPNTEAFFGQGTRLTVV.

The table lists this clone with a few counts. The V call is TRBV12-3 or TRBV12-4, the J call TRBJ1-2; 8 nucleotides align to TRBD1. With V trimmed by 7 bases and J by 5 bases, 6 bases remained unmatched. The CDR3 is 13 amino acids. CDR3 DNA sequence: TGTGCCAGCAACTCTCAGGGGGCGTATGGCTACACCTTC. It is translated as CASNSQGAYGYTF.

The V and J genes are TRBV29-1 and TRBJ1-1; no firm D call. This CDR3 is 15 amino acids long. Germline V gene sequence: CDR1 SQVTM, CDR2 ANQGSEA. Trimming removed 2 bases at V and 1 base at J, with 14 bases between. The CDR3 reads CSVEQDQDGNTEAFF. CDR3 sequence (DNA): TGCAGCGTTGAACAGGACCAGGACGGGAACACTGAAGCTTTCTTT. Using reference TRBV29-1 and TRBJ1-1 for the parts outside the CDR3, the full variable domain is SAVISQKPSRDICQRGTSLTIQCQVDSQVTMMFWYRQQPGQSLTLIATANQGSEATYESGFVIDKFPISRPNLTFSTLTVSNMSPEDSSIYLCSVEQDQDGNTEAFFGQGTRLTVV.

The CDR3 DNA is TGTGCCAGCACCATGATCATCCGCGGGGCCAACGTCCTGACTTTC. Its translation is CASTMIIRGANVLTF. The chain uses TRBV27 and TRBJ2-6; D is undetermined. Between the trimmed V and J ends, which lost 7 bases and 4 bases, there was a span of 14 bases. CDR1 and CDR2 from the germline V gene are MNHEY and SMNVEV (reference sequence). CDR3 length equals 15 residues. The variable domain in full, with the rest retrieved from reference TRBV27 and TRBJ2-6, is EAQVTQNPRYLITVTGKKLTVTCSQNMNHEYMSWYRQDPGLGLRQIYYSMNVEVTDKGDVPEGYKVSRKEKRNFPLILESPSPNQTSLYFCASTMIIRGANVLTFGAGSRLTVL.

Worth noting for this clone: Distinct nucleotide sequences in the sample also encode this CDR3. The V call is TRBV19, the J call TRBJ1-5; maybe TRBD1 (5 bases). V was cut by 7 bases and J by 2 bases, with 12 bases left in between. Germline CDR1 and CDR2: LNHDA and SQIVND (reference sequence). The CDR3 is 14 residues long. DNA of the CDR3: TGTGCCAGTAACAGGCGGGGTGGCAATCAGCCCCAGCATTTT. It is translated as CASNRRGGNQPQHF. The full variable domain, rest sourced from reference TRBV19 and TRBJ1-5, is DGGITQSPKYLFRKEGQNVTLSCEQNLNHDAMYWYRQDPGQGLRLIYYSQIVNDFQKGDIAEGYSVSREKKESFPLTVTSAQKNPTAFYLCASNRRGGNQPQHFGDGTRLSIL.

The chain combines TRBV5-4 with TRBJ2-5, with TRBD1 as a possible D gene (5 bases). Germline V gene data show CDR1 as SGHNT and CDR2 as YYREEE (reference sequence). The CDR3 is 13 amino acids. Trimming stripped 5 bases from V and 0 bases from J, with 8 bases between. The CDR3 nucleotides read TGTGCCAGCAGGCAGGACAACCAAGAGACCCAGTACTTC. Protein sequence: CASRQDNQETQYF.

V and J are TRBV11-3 and TRBJ1-5; D remains unclear. CDR3 length: 14 residues. Germline CDR1 reads SGHNT; CDR2 reads YENEEA. The V gene lost 2 bases and the J gene lost 3 bases, with 8 bases spanning the gap. As DNA, the CDR3 is TGTGCCAGCAGCTTATATCAGGACAATCAGCCCCAGCATTTT. This encodes CASSLYQDNQPQHF.

The chain links TRBV19 to TRBJ1-6, with D unclear. The CDR3 is 15 amino acids. V lost 3 bases, J lost 9 bases, and 15 bases lay in between. CDR1 and CDR2 (germline): LNHDA, SQIVND (reference sequence). The DNA of the CDR3 is TGTGCCAGTAGTATCGGGCTGCAGGTTTCTTCACCCCTCCACTTT. Translation gives CASSIGLQVSSPLHF.

V is TRBV5-6 and J is TRBJ1-1; possible D gene TRBD1, 5 bases. V was pared by 3 bases and J by 0 bases, with 12 bases between. This CDR3 is 15 amino acids long. Per germline, CDR1 SGHDT and CDR2 YYEEEE. CDR3 residues: CASSWWGLVNTEAFF. CDR3 DNA: TGTGCCAGCAGCTGGTGGGGACTAGTGAACACTGAAGCTTTCTTT.

The chain links TRBV20-1 to TRBJ2-5; 10 bases are shared with TRBD2. V was clipped by 3 bases and J by 5 bases; unmatched bases: 6. Germline CDR1 reads DFQATT; CDR2 reads SNEGSKA (reference sequence). The CDR3 runs to 14 residues. CDR3 residues: CSASKSGLAETQYF. The CDR3 DNA is TGCAGTGCTAGTAAATCGGGACTAGCGGAGACCCAGTACTTC.

The chain employs TRBV30 and TRBJ1-1; 7 positions match TRBD1. V lost 2 bases and J lost 0; bases outside the gene matches: 9. Germline V gene sequence: CDR1 GTSNPN, CDR2 SVGIG (reference sequence). CDR3 length: 16 amino acids. CDR3 sequence reads: CAWSSTGSPMNTEAFF. The CDR3 region has the DNA TGTGCCTGGAGTTCGACAGGGTCCCCGATGAACACTGAAGCTTTCTTT. Full variable domain (remainder filled in from reference TRBV30 and TRBJ1-1): SQTIHQWPATLVQPVGSPLSLECTVEGTSNPNLYWYRQAAGRGLQLLFYSVGIGQISSEVPQNLSASRPQDRQFILSSKKLLLSDSGFYLCAWSSTGSPMNTEAFFGQGTRLTVV.

The chain links TRBV6-1 to TRBJ1-1; perhaps TRBD1 as D (5 bases). CDR3 length: 14 residues. Trimming removed 2 bases from V and 1 base from J, with 8 bases in between. Looked up from germline, CDR1 is MNHNS and CDR2 is SASEGT. The CDR3 reads CASSETGRNTEAFF. The CDR3 DNA reads TGTGCCAGCAGTGAAACAGGACGGAACACTGAAGCTTTCTTT.

This chain joins TRBV3-1 (or the pseudogene TRBV3-2) and TRBJ2-7, with TRBD1 matching 9 bases. After removal of 4 bases from V and 5 bases from J, the junction contained 6 bases not matched to a gene. Germline V lookup: CDR1 LGHDT, CDR2 YNNKEL (reference sequence). This CDR3 is 14 amino acids long. The CDR3 here is CASSLGTGRDEQYF. CDR3 coding DNA: TGTGCCAGCAGCCTCGGGACAGGGCGAGACGAGCAGTACTTC.

The chain is built from TRBV27 and TRBJ1-2; a possible D gene is TRBD1 (6 bases). V was trimmed by 6 bases and J by 3 bases, leaving 17 bases between them. Germline loops: CDR1 MNHEY, CDR2 SMNVEV (reference sequence). The CDR3 consists of 15 residues. The CDR3 DNA is TGTGCCAGCAGGACTGATTCAGGGGAGCACTATGGCTACACCTTC. Translating it yields CASRTDSGEHYGYTF.

The V call is TRBV11-3, the J call TRBJ2-2; 11 positions agree with TRBD1. This CDR3 is built from 18 residues. Germline lookup yields CDR1 SGHNT and CDR2 YENEEA. V shed 2 bases, J shed 8 bases, and the junction held 13 bases outside the gene matches. The CDR3: CASSLHWLRTGGPGELFF. The CDR3 DNA follows: TGTGCCAGCAGCTTACACTGGCTTAGGACAGGGGGCCCGGGGGAGCTGTTTTTT.